The present T cell receptor (beta chain) was sequenced within a study of blood T cell repertoires in COVID-19. TCRdb keeps only in-frame clones here, not all; method: immunoSEQ multiplex PCR. The sample holds 200,000 to 250,000 clones, 70% to 85% seen once. The CDR3 is made up of 15 amino acids. CDR1 is LGHNT and CDR2 is FRNRAP in the germline V gene. With V trimmed by 4 bases and J by 4 bases, 5 bases remained unmatched. The clonotype originates from a woman aged 60-70 years who had recovered from COVID-19. This rearrangement joins TRBV12-5 to TRBJ1-2; 11 bases agree with TRBD1. The specimen was PBMCs or T cells enriched from blood (not recorded which). The CDR3 DNA sequence: TGTGCTAGTGGTTCCGGACAGGGGGCCTTCTATGGCTACACCTTC. Its protein is CASGSGQGAFYGYTF.